The sequence of this T cell receptor (beta chain) was determined in a study of cytomegalovirus exposure and HLA in healthy donors. Overall study results and limits: A later analysis, which compared TCR beta chains of equal frequency, found the HLA-associated ones more clonally expanded. Data from an earlier analysis indicated that most TCR beta V segments were productive either about 87% or about 30% of the time.

13 Jbeta primers and 60 Vbeta primers were used for the PCR. Data came from immunoSEQ multiplex PCR; TCRdb stores just in-frame clones and leaves some out. The repertoire holds some 190,000 clones, with over 80% as singletons. Points on this clone: The antigen is not known. This CDR3 is also generated by other DNA sequences in the sample.

The CDR3 is 14 residues long. Germline CDR1 is SGDLS and CDR2 is YYNGEE. Trimming shortened V by 2 bases and J by 3 bases, and 10 bases separated the two germline ends. The sequence was obtained from a boy younger than 10 in good health and CMV-seronegative. Sequences were obtained from PBMCs. This sequence joins TRBV9 and TRBJ2-3, with D possibly being TRBD1 (6 bases). The chain's CDR3 is CASSVETGTDTQYF. Written as DNA, the CDR3 is TGTGCCAGCAGCGTGGAAACAGGGACAGATACGCAGTATTTT.